These T cell receptor beta chains were read from a single sample in a study of spatial heterogeneity in lung cancer. TCRdb reanalysed the 5' RACE reads using MiXCR and keeps one entry per CDR3 protein. The sample has around 4,000 distinct CDR3 sequences, 10% to 14% seen once. The starting material was lung tumor tissue, obtained at surgery. These receptors were taken from a male donor with early-stage non-small cell lung cancer. Both conserved end residues are part of each CDR3. A D gene is named only where the DNA matches it firmly. Expanded clones are given a class, and other clones once, few, many or no size at all.

CDR3nt: TGTGCCAGCAGCTCGACATATGGCTACACCTTC
CDR3aa: CASSSTYGYTF
d_gene: NA
j_gene: TRBJ1-2
abundance: medium-sized
v_gene: TRBV28

CDR3nt: TGCAGTGCTAGGGGGCAGGGAAAGACCACCGGGGAGCTGTTTTTT
CDR3aa: CSARGQGKTTGELFF
d_gene: NA
j_gene: TRBJ2-2
abundance: NA
v_gene: TRBV20-1

CDR3nt: TGTGCCAGCAGTTTGTACAGCTACACTGAAGCTTTCTTT
CDR3aa: CASSLYSYTEAFF
d_gene: NA
j_gene: TRBJ1-1
abundance: NA
v_gene: TRBV28

CDR3nt: TGTGCCAGCAGTTTACAGGTCAAAATGGGAGATACGCAGTATTTT
CDR3aa: CASSLQVKMGDTQYF
d_gene: NA
j_gene: TRBJ2-3
abundance: medium-sized
v_gene: TRBV28

CDR3nt: TGTGCCAGCAGATTACAGCTTTCGAACACTGAAGCTTTCTTT
CDR3aa: CASRLQLSNTEAFF
d_gene: NA
j_gene: TRBJ1-1
abundance: NA
v_gene: TRBV28

CDR3nt: TGCAGCGTTGAAGCTTCCAGGGCGGAGACCCAGTACTTC
CDR3aa: CSVEASRAETQYF
d_gene: NA
j_gene: TRBJ2-5
abundance: NA
v_gene: TRBV29-1

CDR3nt: TGTGCCAGCAGCCCCGTGGGCAGCGTGAACACTGAAGCTTTCTTT
CDR3aa: CASSPVGSVNTEAFF
d_gene: NA
j_gene: TRBJ1-1
abundance: NA
v_gene: TRBV7-9

CDR3nt: TGTGCCAGCAGCACCCGTACACAGAGCACAGATACGCAGTATTTT
CDR3aa: CASSTRTQSTDTQYF
d_gene: NA
j_gene: TRBJ2-3
abundance: medium-sized
v_gene: TRBV9

CDR3nt: TGCAGTGCCCAATCGAGGGATCAGCCCCAGCATTTT
CDR3aa: CSAQSRDQPQHF
d_gene: NA
j_gene: TRBJ1-5
abundance: NA
v_gene: TRBV20-1

CDR3nt: TGTGCCAGCAGCCACCCTGGGACAGGGAGCGCTGAAGCTTTCTTT
CDR3aa: CASSHPGTGSAEAFF
d_gene: TRBD1
j_gene: TRBJ1-1
abundance: once
v_gene: TRBV7-8

CDR3nt: TGCGCCAGCAGCCAAGATCTTGAAGGGACAGGGCGCTACTCCTTC
CDR3aa: CASSQDLEGTGRYSF
d_gene: TRBD1
j_gene: TRBJ1-2
abundance: once
v_gene: TRBV4-3

CDR3nt: TGTGCCAGCAGTTTTGGGGGTTCTGGTGACACCACTGAAGCTTTCTTT
CDR3aa: CASSFGGSGDTTEAFF
d_gene: NA
j_gene: TRBJ1-1
abundance: NA
v_gene: TRBV27

CDR3nt: TGTGCCAGCAGGACAAACTACGAGCAGTACTTC
CDR3aa: CASRTNYEQYF
d_gene: NA
j_gene: TRBJ2-7
abundance: few
v_gene: TRBV28

CDR3nt: TGTGCCAGCAGCTTACCGCGGGAGGGCCGCGATGAGCAGTTCTTC
CDR3aa: CASSLPREGRDEQFF
d_gene: TRBD2
j_gene: TRBJ2-1
abundance: NA
v_gene: TRBV11-2

CDR3nt: TGTGCCAGCAGCTTGGGCAGGGCGCGCACTGAAGCTTTCTTT
CDR3aa: CASSLGRARTEAFF
d_gene: NA
j_gene: TRBJ1-1
abundance: medium-sized
v_gene: TRBV7-8

CDR3nt: TGCGCCAGCAGCCGATCCGGGAACACAGATACGCAGTATTTT
CDR3aa: CASSRSGNTDTQYF
d_gene: NA
j_gene: TRBJ2-3
abundance: NA
v_gene: TRBV4-3

CDR3nt: TGTGCCAGCAGCTTATTTCCAGGGGCGAAGACCGGGGAGCTGTTTTTT
CDR3aa: CASSLFPGAKTGELFF
d_gene: NA
j_gene: TRBJ2-2
abundance: many
v_gene: TRBV7-2

CDR3nt: TGTGCCATCAGTGAGCTTGAGTGGGGCACAGATACGCAGTATTTT
CDR3aa: CAISELEWGTDTQYF
d_gene: NA
j_gene: TRBJ2-3
abundance: medium-sized
v_gene: TRBV10-3

CDR3nt: TGTGCCAGCCATGGCACTAGCGGGGGTTCGTCGTACCAAGAGACCCAGTACTTC
CDR3aa: CASHGTSGGSSYQETQYF
d_gene: TRBD2
j_gene: TRBJ2-5
abundance: many
v_gene: TRBV9

CDR3nt: TGCAGTGTTCCACCCCTACCGGGACAGGGGACCACTGAAGCTTTCTTT
CDR3aa: CSVPPLPGQGTTEAFF
d_gene: TRBD1
j_gene: TRBJ1-1
abundance: NA
v_gene: TRBV20-1